Below, 27 T cell receptor beta chains from the same sample are listed, as sequenced in a study of monozygotic twins with inflammatory bowel disease. TCRdb reworked the 5' RACE reads into one entry per CDR3 protein, no DNA. This listing includes some 210,000 distinct CDR3 sequences. Material for sequencing was blood. All receptors come from a human donor with ulcerative colitis or Crohn's disease, or a healthy co-twin of an affected twin (not recorded which).

The chain uses TRBV12-3 or TRBV12-4 and TRBJ2-1; checking the TCRdb D call of TRBD2 is not possible without DNA. This CDR3 spans 18 amino acids. The CDR3 region is CASSHKNRGLAFYNEQFF.

V is TRBV12-3 or TRBV12-4 and J is TRBJ1-2; TCRdb returns TRBD1, unconfirmable since there is no DNA. The CDR3 totals 15 residues. CDR3 sequence: CASHEGGGIAYGYTF.

The V gene is TRBV7-9, the J gene TRBJ1-5; TCRdb names TRBD1, which stays unverified in the absence of DNA. Germline values: CDR1 SEHNR, CDR2 FQNEAQ (reference sequence). CDR3 size: 14 residues. CDR3 region: CASSASGTQGPQHF.

This chain connects TRBV5-1 to TRBJ2-3; without DNA, the TCRdb call of TRBD2 cannot be checked. Germline CDR1 is SGHRS and CDR2 is YFSETQ. The CDR3 is 16 amino acids. The CDR3: CASSSRSGGAGDTQYF. The entire variable domain, with the rest obtained from reference TRBV5-1 and TRBJ2-3, is as follows: KAGVTQTPRYLIKTRGQQVTLSCSPISGHRSVSWYQQTPGQGLQFLFEYFSETQRNKGNFPGRFSGRQFSNSRSEMNVSTLELGDSALYLCASSSRSGGAGDTQYFGPGTRLTVL.

The chain uses TRBV19 and TRBJ2-1. Germline-derived CDR1 and CDR2 are LNHDA and SQIVND (reference sequence). This CDR3 region has 12 residues. The CDR3 reads CASSTFSGEQFF.

The chain uses TRBV4-2 and TRBJ2-5; the TRBD2 assignment by TCRdb is unverifiable without DNA. This CDR3 is built from 16 residues. CDR1 and CDR2 (germline): LGHNA, YNFKEQ. This CDR3 is CASSQDYVAGEETQYF.

The rearrangement uses TRBV9 and TRBJ1-2. CDR1 is SGDLS and CDR2 is YYNGEE in the germline V gene. This CDR3 is 14 amino acids long. The CDR3 sequence: CASSVRSRAHGYTF.

This rearrangement joins TRBV5-5 to TRBJ2-3; TCRdb's D call of TRBD1 is untestable without DNA. Germline V lookup: CDR1 SGHKS, CDR2 YYEKEE (reference sequence). There are 14 residues in the CDR3. This chain's CDR3 is CASSPGGVRDTQYF.

V and J are TRBV7-6 and TRBJ1-1. Germline CDR1 reads SGHVS; CDR2 reads FNYEAQ. This CDR3 has 13 residues. Here the CDR3 reads CASSHYWNTEAFF.

The chain employs TRBV5-4 and TRBJ2-3; TCRdb's D call, TRBD2, is unchecked because there is no DNA. This CDR3 spans 20 amino acids. CDR1 is SGHNT, CDR2 YYREEE, per germline (reference sequence). The CDR3: CASSSSGTSGGAVDTDTQYF.

The chain links TRBV12-3 or TRBV12-4 to TRBJ2-1; TCRdb names TRBD1, which stays unverified in the absence of DNA. The CDR3 extends over 12 amino acids. This CDR3 reads CASSFRTGGLFF.

The chain uses TRBV7-2 and TRBJ1-6; lacking DNA, the TRBD1 call made by TCRdb goes unchecked. The CDR3 is 15 residues long. CDR1 SGHTA and CDR2 FQGNSA come from the germline V gene. CDR3 sequence reads: CASSFLRGGNSPLHF. Full variable domain (remainder filled in from reference TRBV7-2 and TRBJ1-6): GAGVSQSPSNKVTEKGKDVELRCDPISGHTALYWYRQSLGQGLEFLIYFQGNSAPDKSGLPSDRFSAERTGGSVSTLTIQRTQQEDSAVYLCASSFLRGGNSPLHFGNGTRLTVT.

This sequence joins TRBV5-8 and TRBJ1-5; TCRdb picks TRBD1, but there is no DNA to check that call. This CDR3 spans 15 amino acids. The germline gives CDR1 SGHTS, CDR2 YDEGEE. The CDR3 is CASTLQGYSNQPQHF. The full variable domain, in which reference TRBV5-8 and TRBJ1-5 provide the parts outside the CDR3, is EAGVTQSPTHLIKTRGQQATLRCSPISGHTSVYWYQQALGLGLQFLLWYDEGEERNRGNFPPRFSGRQFPNYSSELNVNALELEDSALYLCASTLQGYSNQPQHFGDGTRLSIL.

The V and J genes are TRBV11-2 and TRBJ2-1; TCRdb returns TRBD1, unconfirmable since there is no DNA. This CDR3 has 13 residues. The germline V gene encodes CDR1 SGHAT and CDR2 FQNNGV. The CDR3 region is CASSLMGPNEQFF.

J is TRBJ2-7 and V is TRBV20-1; TCRdb's D call, TRBD2, is unchecked because there is no DNA. CDR3 length equals 15 residues. The germline gives CDR1 DFQATT, CDR2 SNEGSKA (reference sequence). CDR3 loop: CSADDPGLGSYEQYF.

The genes are TRBV2 and TRBJ2-3; TCRdb's assignment of TRBD1 cannot be checked, as there is no DNA. This CDR3 has 17 residues. Germline V gene sequence: CDR1 SNHLY, CDR2 FYNNEI. The CDR3 loop reads CASSEFPGPRGADTQYF.

The gene calls are TRBV29-1 and TRBJ2-1; TCRdb returns TRBD1, unconfirmable since there is no DNA. This CDR3 contains 13 residues. CDR1 is SQVTM and CDR2 is ANQGSEA in the germline V gene. CDR3 sequence reads: CSVVRGRYNEQFF.

The V gene is TRBV7-6, the J gene TRBJ1-6. CDR1 is SGHVS, CDR2 FNYEAQ, per germline. There are 14 residues in the CDR3. The CDR3 spells CASSLAVVDSPLHF.

The rearrangement joins TRBV12-5 to TRBJ1-5; no DNA is available, so the TRBD1 call from TCRdb remains unchecked. CDR1 is LGHNT, CDR2 FRNRAP, per germline. This CDR3 is built from 12 residues. Here the CDR3 reads CASGLGGQPQHF.

The V call is TRBV20-1, the J call TRBJ1-6; TCRdb's D gene call, TRBD1, goes unchecked for lack of DNA. The CDR3 length is 15 residues. Germline V gives CDR1 DFQATT, CDR2 SNEGSKA (reference sequence). The CDR3 loop reads CSARLNRGGDSPLHF.

The rearrangement uses TRBV7-2 and TRBJ2-1; TCRdb designates TRBD2, a call that cannot be tested without DNA. The CDR3 is 16 amino acids. Germline CDR1 reads SGHTA; CDR2 reads FQGNSA. The CDR3 is CASSYTSGGTYNEQFF.

V is TRBV7-9 and J is TRBJ2-1; TCRdb designates TRBD2, a call that cannot be tested without DNA. The CDR3 sequence is 15 residues long. In germline, CDR1 is SEHNR, CDR2 FQNEAQ (reference sequence). CDR3 protein: CASSPRLVSYNEQFF. Full variable domain (remainder filled in from reference TRBV7-9 and TRBJ2-1): DTGVSQNPRHKITKRGQNVTFRCDPISEHNRLYWYRQTLGQGPEFLTYFQNEAQLEKSRLLSDRFSAERPKGSFSTLEIQRTEQGDSAMYLCASSPRLVSYNEQFFGPGTRLTVL.

V and J are TRBV18 and TRBJ2-1; TCRdb selects TRBD2, and the lack of DNA leaves this call unchecked. The germline CDR1 and CDR2 sequences are KGHSH and LQKENI. The CDR3 sequence is 18 residues long. CDR3 amino acids: CASSSTGTSGGSGNEQFF.

The genes are TRBV7-3 and TRBJ2-2; TCRdb designates TRBD1, a call that cannot be tested without DNA. The CDR3 runs 18 residues. The germline gives CDR1 SGHTA, CDR2 FQGTGA. CDR3 protein: CASSLIGQGQANTGELFF.

The rearrangement links TRBV5-1 to TRBJ2-3; TCRdb returns TRBD2, unconfirmable since there is no DNA. Germline assignment: CDR1 SGHRS and CDR2 YFSETQ. This CDR3 spans 19 amino acids. CDR3 sequence: CASSPGLAGGPFPTDTQYF. Looking up the rest from reference TRBV5-1 and TRBJ2-3 gives the full variable domain: KAGVTQTPRYLIKTRGQQVTLSCSPISGHRSVSWYQQTPGQGLQFLFEYFSETQRNKGNFPGRFSGRQFSNSRSEMNVSTLELGDSALYLCASSPGLAGGPFPTDTQYFGPGTRLTVL.

This chain links TRBV6-1 with TRBJ2-1; there is no DNA to check the TCRdb D call of TRBD2. Germline CDR1 and CDR2: MNHNS and SASEGT. This CDR3 region has 15 residues. CDR3 residues: CASSAPGTTSDEQFF.

The J gene is TRBJ2-2, the V gene TRBV2; checking the TCRdb D call of TRBD1 is not possible without DNA. Germline CDR1 and CDR2: SNHLY and FYNNEI. This CDR3 contains 14 residues. CDR3 sequence: CASSIGGSSGELFF.